These 8 T cell receptor beta chains share one sample of origin, sequenced in a study of breast tumors, draining lymph nodes, adjacent tissues. TCRdb re-derived calls from the multiplex PCR reads in MiXCR, one entry per CDR3 protein. Of about 31,000 distinct CDR3 sequences listed, roughly two thirds are singletons. The sample consisted of breast tumor tissue. These receptors were taken from a female donor with breast cancer. Some clones in this sample may be carry-over from other donors' samples.

J is TRBJ1-5 and V is TRBV20-1; D is unresolved. CDR1 DFQATT and CDR2 SNEGSKA come from the germline V gene (reference sequence). Trimming removed 1 base at V and 7 bases at J, with 8 bases between. This CDR3 contains 12 residues. In DNA form, the CDR3 reads TGCAGTGCTAGAGTGGGAGACCAGCCCCAGCATTTT. Translated, it gives CSARVGDQPQHF.

The rearrangement joins TRBV2 to TRBJ2-7; no clear D gene. Germline values: CDR1 SNHLY, CDR2 FYNNEI. The CDR3 contains 12 residues. V lost 2 bases and J lost 0, with 2 bases in between. The CDR3 bases are TGTGCCAGCAGTGAACGCTCCTACGAGCAGTACTTC. Amino acids: CASSERSYEQYF.

V usage is TRBV5-6 and J usage is TRBJ2-7; tentative D call: TRBD1 (6 bases). This CDR3 contains 13 residues. The ends were cut back, 0 bases at V and 7 bases at J, with 11 bases in the middle. Germline lookup yields CDR1 SGHDT and CDR2 YYEEEE. DNA of the CDR3: TGTGCCAGCAGCTTGGAAGCCACAGGGGAGCAGTACTTC. It yields the protein CASSLEATGEQYF.

This clonotype was recorded many times. V usage is TRBV30 and J usage is TRBJ1-5; 8 nucleotides match TRBD1. V shed 8 bases and J 4 bases; nucleotides not matched to a gene: 16. This CDR3 contains 16 residues. Looked up from germline, CDR1 is GTSNPN and CDR2 is SVGIG (reference sequence). DNA for the CDR3: TGTGCCATGGACAGGGAGGGTAGTTTAGAGAATCAGCCCCAGCATTTT. Protein product: CAMDREGSLENQPQHF.

This clonotype was seen just once. V usage is TRBV5-5 and J usage is TRBJ1-3; no clear D. The germline gives CDR1 SGHKS, CDR2 YYEKEE (reference sequence). The CDR3 covers 15 residues. Trimming took off 0 bases at V and 0 bases at J, with 7 bases between the two ends. The CDR3 sequence is CASSLDAASGNTIYF. Here the CDR3 DNA reads TGTGCCAGCAGCTTGGACGCCGCCTCTGGAAACACCATATATTTT.

With respect to this clonotype: One end of the junction does not line up with germline, which may come from a read error. This chain uses TRBV9 with TRBJ2-3; D unresolved. This CDR3 comprises 12 residues. Per the germline V gene, CDR1 is SGDLS and CDR2 is YYNGEE. The CDR3: CASSVEIDTQYF. In DNA form, the CDR3 reads TGTGCCAGCAGCGTAGAGATAGATACGCAGTATTTC. The whole variable domain, filled in from reference TRBV9 and TRBJ2-3, reads DSGVTQTPKHLITATGQRVTLRCSPRSGDLSVYWYQQSLDQGLQFLIQYYNGEERAKGNILERFSAQQFPDLHSELNLSSLELGDSALYFCASSVEIDTQYFGPGTRLTVL.

This clonotype has just one count. The CDR3 reads CASRGLPHGYTF. The CDR3 region has the DNA TGTGCCAGTAGGGGACTGCCCCATGGCTACACCTTC. The chain recombines TRBV19 with TRBJ1-2, with a possible D match to TRBD1 (5 bases). The CDR3 spans 12 residues. Germline V gives CDR1 LNHDA, CDR2 SQIVND (reference sequence). V gave up 6 bases and J gave up 6 bases, with 11 bases separating them.

By frequency in the sample, this clonotype is medium-sized (0.01 to 0.1%). This may arise from a read error, as a much more abundant clone is one base away. The CDR3 end shows no conserved phenylalanine or tryptophan, and so a read error is likely. J is TRBJ2-5 and V is TRBV19; 7 nucleotides agree with TRBD2. Trimming removed 3 bases from V and 5 bases from J; junction bases left unmatched: 12. CDR3 size: 16 residues. CDR1 and CDR2 from the germline V gene are LNHDA and SQIVND (reference sequence). This CDR3 is CASSIRTGGGGETQYS. CDR3 coding DNA: TGTGCCAGTAGTATTCGAACGGGAGGAGGTGGGGAGACCCAGTACTCC.